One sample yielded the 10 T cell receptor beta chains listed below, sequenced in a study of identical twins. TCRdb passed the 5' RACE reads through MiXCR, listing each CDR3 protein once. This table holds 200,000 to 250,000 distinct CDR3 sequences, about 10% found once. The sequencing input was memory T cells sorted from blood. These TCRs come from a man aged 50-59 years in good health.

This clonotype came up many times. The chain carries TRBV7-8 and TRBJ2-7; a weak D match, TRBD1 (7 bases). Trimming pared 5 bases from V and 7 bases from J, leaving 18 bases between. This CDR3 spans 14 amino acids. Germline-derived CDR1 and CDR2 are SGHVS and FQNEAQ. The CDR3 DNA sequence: TGTGCCAGCAGCCGGGGGCGACAGGGTGCAGAGCAGTACTTC. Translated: CASSRGRQGAEQYF.

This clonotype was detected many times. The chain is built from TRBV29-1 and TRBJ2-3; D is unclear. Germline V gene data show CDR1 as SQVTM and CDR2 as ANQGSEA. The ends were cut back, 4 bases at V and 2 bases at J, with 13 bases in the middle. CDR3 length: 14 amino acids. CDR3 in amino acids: CSVGWGNPTDTQYF. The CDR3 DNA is TGCAGCGTTGGATGGGGAAACCCCACAGATACGCAGTATTTT.

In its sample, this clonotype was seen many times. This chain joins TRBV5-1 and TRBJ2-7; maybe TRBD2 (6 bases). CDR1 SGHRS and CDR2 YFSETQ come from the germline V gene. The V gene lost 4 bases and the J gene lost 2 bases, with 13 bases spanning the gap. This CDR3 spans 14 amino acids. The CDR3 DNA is TGCGCCAGCAGCCAGGGACTGACTACCTACGAGCAGTACTTC. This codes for CASSQGLTTYEQYF.

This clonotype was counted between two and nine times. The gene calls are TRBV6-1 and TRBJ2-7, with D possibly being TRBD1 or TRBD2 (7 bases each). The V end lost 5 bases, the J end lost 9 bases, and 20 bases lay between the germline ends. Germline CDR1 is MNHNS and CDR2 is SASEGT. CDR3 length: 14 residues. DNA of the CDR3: TGTGCCAGCAGTCCCCCGGGGAGGGGGCGGGGGCAGTACTTC. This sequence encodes CASSPPGRGRGQYF.

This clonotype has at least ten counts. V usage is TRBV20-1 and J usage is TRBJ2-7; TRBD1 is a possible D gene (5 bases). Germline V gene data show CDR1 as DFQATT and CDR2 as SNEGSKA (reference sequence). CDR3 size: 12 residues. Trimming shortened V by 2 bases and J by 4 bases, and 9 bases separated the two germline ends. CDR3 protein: CSARFQGYEQYF. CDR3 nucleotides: TGCAGTGCTAGATTCCAGGGTTACGAGCAGTACTTC.

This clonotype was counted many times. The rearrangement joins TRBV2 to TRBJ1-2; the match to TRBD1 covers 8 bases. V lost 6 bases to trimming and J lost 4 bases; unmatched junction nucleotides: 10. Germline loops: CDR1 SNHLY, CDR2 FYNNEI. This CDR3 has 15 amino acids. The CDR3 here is CASRSGTGAFYGYTF. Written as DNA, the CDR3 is TGTGCCAGCAGGAGCGGGACAGGAGCCTTCTATGGCTACACCTTC.

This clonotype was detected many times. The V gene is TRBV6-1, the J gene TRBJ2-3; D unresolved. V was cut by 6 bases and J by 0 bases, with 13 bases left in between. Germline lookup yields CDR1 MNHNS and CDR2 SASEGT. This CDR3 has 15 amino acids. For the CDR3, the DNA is TGTGCCAGCAGCTCCGGATATTCGAGCACAGATACGCAGTATTTT. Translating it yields CASSSGYSSTDTQYF.

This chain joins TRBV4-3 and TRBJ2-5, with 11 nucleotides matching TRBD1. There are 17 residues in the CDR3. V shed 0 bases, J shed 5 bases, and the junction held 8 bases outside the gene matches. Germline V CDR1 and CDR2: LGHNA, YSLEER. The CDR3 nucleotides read TGCGCCAGCAGCCAAGATTGGGACAGGGGGTTCGGGGAGACCCAGTACTTC. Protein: CASSQDWDRGFGETQYF.

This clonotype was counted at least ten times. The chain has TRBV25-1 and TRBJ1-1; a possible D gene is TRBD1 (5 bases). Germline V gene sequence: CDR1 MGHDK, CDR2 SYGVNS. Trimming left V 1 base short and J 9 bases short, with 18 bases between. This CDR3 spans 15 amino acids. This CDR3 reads CASSESMGRGAKAFF. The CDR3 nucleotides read TGTGCCAGCAGTGAATCCATGGGCCGTGGGGCGAAAGCTTTCTTT. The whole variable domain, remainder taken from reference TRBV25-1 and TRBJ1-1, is EADIYQTPRYLVIGTGKKITLECSQTMGHDKMYWYQQDPGMELHLIHYSYGVNSTEKGDLSSESTVSRIRTEHFPLTLESARPSHTSQYLCASSESMGRGAKAFFGQGTRLTVV.

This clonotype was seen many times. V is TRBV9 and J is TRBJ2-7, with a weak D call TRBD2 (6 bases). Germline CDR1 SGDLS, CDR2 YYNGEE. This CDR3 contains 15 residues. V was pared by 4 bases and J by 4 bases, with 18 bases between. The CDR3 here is CASSSTFRREYEQYF. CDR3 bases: TGTGCCAGCAGCTCAACTTTCAGGAGGGAGTACGAGCAGTACTTC. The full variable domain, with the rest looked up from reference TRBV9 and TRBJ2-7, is DSGVTQTPKHLITATGQRVTLRCSPRSGDLSVYWYQQSLDQGLQFLIQYYNGEERAKGNILERFSAQQFPDLHSELNLSSLELGDSALYFCASSSTFRREYEQYFGPGTRLTVT.